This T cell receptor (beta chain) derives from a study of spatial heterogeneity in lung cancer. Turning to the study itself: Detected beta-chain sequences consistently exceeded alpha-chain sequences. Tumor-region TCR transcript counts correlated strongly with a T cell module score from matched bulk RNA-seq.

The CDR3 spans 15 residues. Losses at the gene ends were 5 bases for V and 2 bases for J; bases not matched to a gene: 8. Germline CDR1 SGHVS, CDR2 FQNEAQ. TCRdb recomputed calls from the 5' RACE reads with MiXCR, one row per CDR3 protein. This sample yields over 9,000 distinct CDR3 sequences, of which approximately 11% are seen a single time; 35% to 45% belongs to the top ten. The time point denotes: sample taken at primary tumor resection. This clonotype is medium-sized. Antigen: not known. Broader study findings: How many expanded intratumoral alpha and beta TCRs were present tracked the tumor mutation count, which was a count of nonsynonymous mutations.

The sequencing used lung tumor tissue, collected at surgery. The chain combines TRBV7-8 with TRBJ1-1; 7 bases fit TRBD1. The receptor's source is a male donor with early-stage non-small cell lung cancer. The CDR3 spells CASSLTGTDNTEAFF. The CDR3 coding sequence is TGTGCCAGCAGCCTAACCGGGACAGACAACACTGAAGCTTTCTTT.